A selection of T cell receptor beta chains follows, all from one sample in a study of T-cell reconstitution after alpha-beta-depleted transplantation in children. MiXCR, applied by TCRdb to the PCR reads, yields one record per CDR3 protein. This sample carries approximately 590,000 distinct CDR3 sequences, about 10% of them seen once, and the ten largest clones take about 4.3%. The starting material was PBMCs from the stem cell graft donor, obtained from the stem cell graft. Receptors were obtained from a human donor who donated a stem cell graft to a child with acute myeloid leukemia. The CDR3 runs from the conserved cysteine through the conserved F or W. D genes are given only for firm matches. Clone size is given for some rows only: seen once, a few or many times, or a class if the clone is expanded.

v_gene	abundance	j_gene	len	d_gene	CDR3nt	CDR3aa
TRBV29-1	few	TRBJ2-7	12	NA	TGCAGCGTTGGCGGACAGACCTACGAGCAGTACTTC	CSVGGQTYEQYF
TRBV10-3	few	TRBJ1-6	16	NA	TGTGCCATCAGTGCGGGAGGGAGCTCCTATAATTCACCCCTCCACTTT	CAISAGGSSYNSPLHF
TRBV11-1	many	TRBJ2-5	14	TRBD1	TGTGCCAGCAGCTTAGCCAGGGGGCGGGAGACCCAGTACTTC	CASSLARGRETQYF
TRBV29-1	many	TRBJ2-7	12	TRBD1	TGCAGCGTTGGGACAGGTTCCTACGAGCAGTACTTC	CSVGTGSYEQYF
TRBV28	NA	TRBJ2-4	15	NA	TGTGCCAGCAGTTTCTACAGGAGGGCCGAAGACATTCAGTACTTC	CASSFYRRAEDIQYF
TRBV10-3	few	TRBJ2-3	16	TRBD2	TGTGCCATCAGTGGCCTAGCGGGAGGGGACACAGATACGCAGTATTTT	CAISGLAGGDTDTQYF
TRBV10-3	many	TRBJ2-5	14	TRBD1	TGTGCCATCAGCGACAGGGACAGCCAAGAGACCCAGTACTTC	CAISDRDSQETQYF
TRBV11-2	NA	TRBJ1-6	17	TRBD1	TGTGCCAGCAGCCCCTCCGGGACAGGGAGGAGAAATTCACCCCTCCACTTT	CASSPSGTGRRNSPLHF
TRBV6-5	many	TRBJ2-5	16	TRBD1	TGTGCCAGCAGCCTAAACAGGGGGGAGTACCAAGAGACCCAGTACTTC	CASSLNRGEYQETQYF
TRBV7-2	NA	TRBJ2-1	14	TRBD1	TGTGCCAGCAGGACAGGGGGCTCCCCCAATGAGCAGTTCTTC	CASRTGGSPNEQFF
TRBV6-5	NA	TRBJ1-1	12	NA	TGTGCCGCCGGACGGGGGCTCACTGAAGCTTTCTTT	CAAGRGLTEAFF
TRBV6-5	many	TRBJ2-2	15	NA	TGTGCCAGCAGTTCGCCCAGAAGGGACACCGGGGAGCTGTTTTTT	CASSSPRRDTGELFF
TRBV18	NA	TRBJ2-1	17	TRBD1	TGTGCCAGCTCACCGTCGTTGCGGACAGGGGGACGCAATGAGCAGTTCTTC	CASSPSLRTGGRNEQFF
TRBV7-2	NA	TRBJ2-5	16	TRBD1	TGTGCCAGCAGCTTAAGAAGGGGGCTGGAGCAAGAGACCCAGTACTTC	CASSLRRGLEQETQYF
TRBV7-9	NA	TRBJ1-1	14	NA	TGTGCCAGCAGCTTAGTGAACGAGGGAACTGAAGCTTTCTTT	CASSLVNEGTEAFF
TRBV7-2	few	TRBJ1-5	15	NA	TGTGCCAGCAGCCGTCGGCTCGGGAGCAATCAGCCCCAGCATTTT	CASSRRLGSNQPQHF
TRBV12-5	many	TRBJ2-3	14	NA	TGTGCTAGTGCCGGATCCTATCTTGGGGATACGCAGTATTTT	CASAGSYLGDTQYF
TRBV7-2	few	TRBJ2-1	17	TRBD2	TGTGCCAGCAGCTTAAGCGGGAGGGCCGGGTCCTACAATGAGCAGTTCTTC	CASSLSGRAGSYNEQFF
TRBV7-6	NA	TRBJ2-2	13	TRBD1	TGTGCCGGGAGACAGGGATTAACCGGGGAGCTGTTTTTT	CAGRQGLTGELFF
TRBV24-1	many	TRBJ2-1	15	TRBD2	TGTGCCACCAGCGCCGGGACTAGCTCCTACAATGAGCAGTTCTTC	CATSAGTSSYNEQFF
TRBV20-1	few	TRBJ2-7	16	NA	TGCAGTGCTAGACCCCGCGACCCAGGGCAAACCTACGAGCAGTACTTC	CSARPRDPGQTYEQYF
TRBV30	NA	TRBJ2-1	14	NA	TGTGCCTGGAGTGCTGGGCTAGTTACGACTGAGCAGTTCTTC	CAWSAGLVTTEQFF
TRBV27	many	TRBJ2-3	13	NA	TGTGCCAGCAGGGGTTGGAGCACAGATACGCAGTATTTT	CASRGWSTDTQYF
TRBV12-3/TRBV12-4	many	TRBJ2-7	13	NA	TGTGCCAGCAGTCCTGAGACTAGCTACGAGCAGTACTTC	CASSPETSYEQYF
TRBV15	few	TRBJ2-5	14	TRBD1	TGTGCCACCAGCAGAGGGACAGGGGGGGAGACCCAGTACTTC	CATSRGTGGETQYF
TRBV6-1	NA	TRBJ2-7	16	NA	TGTGCCACTTGGCCAGGAAGCTGGTCCGCGACCTACGAGCAGTACTTC	CATWPGSWSATYEQYF
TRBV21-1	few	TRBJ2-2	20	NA	TGTGCCAGCAGCAAAGCGCTGGAGACTAGGCCCAGTTGGGTGGTCGGGGAGCTGTTTTTT	CASSKALETRPSWVVGELFF
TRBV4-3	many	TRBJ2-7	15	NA	TGCGCCAGCAGCCAAGGTGGGGGCGCAAGGGACGAGCAGTACTTC	CASSQGGGARDEQYF
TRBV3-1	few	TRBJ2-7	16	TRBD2	TGTGCCAGCAGCCAGAGGCTTAGCGGGAGGGCGCGGGAGCAGTACTTC	CASSQRLSGRAREQYF
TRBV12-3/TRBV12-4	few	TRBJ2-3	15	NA	TGTGCCAGCGGCGAAACGGGACTCAGCACAGATACGCAGTATTTT	CASGETGLSTDTQYF
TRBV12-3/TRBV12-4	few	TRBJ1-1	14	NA	TGTGCCAGCAGTGTGGACGGAGTGAACACTGAAGCTTTCTTT	CASSVDGVNTEAFF
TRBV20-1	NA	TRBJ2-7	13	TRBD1	TGCAGTGCTAACAGGGGGAGGTCCTACGAGCAGTACTTC	CSANRGRSYEQYF
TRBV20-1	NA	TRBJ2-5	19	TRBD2	TGCAGTGCTAGAGATACCCTCAAACCGGGACTAGCGGGAGTAGAGACCCAGTACTTC	CSARDTLKPGLAGVETQYF
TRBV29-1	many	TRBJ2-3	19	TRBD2	TGCAGCGTTGAATTAAGACTAGCGGGAGGTTTCGCAATGGGAGATACGCAGTATTTT	CSVELRLAGGFAMGDTQYF
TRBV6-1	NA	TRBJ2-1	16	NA	TGTGCCAGCAGTGAAGGGAGCGGGTCATATCTCAATGAGCAGTTCTTC	CASSEGSGSYLNEQFF
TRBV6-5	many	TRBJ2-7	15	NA	TGTGCCAGCAGTTACACCCCGGACAGATCCTACGAGCAGTACTTC	CASSYTPDRSYEQYF
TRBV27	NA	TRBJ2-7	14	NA	TGTGCCAGCAGTTTATCGTGGGACCCTCGTGGGCAGTACTTC	CASSLSWDPRGQYF
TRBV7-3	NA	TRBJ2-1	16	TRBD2	TGTGCCAGCAGCTCGTCCTTAGCGGGACCCTACAATGAGCAGTTCTTC	CASSSSLAGPYNEQFF
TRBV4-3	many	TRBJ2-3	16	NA	TGCGCCAGCAGCCAAGATTTCCGGACCTACACAGATACGCAGTATTTT	CASSQDFRTYTDTQYF
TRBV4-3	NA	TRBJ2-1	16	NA	TGCGCCAGCAGCCAAGATGCGGAGGGGGGTTACAATGAGCAGTTCTTC	CASSQDAEGGYNEQFF
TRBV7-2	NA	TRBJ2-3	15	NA	TGTGCCAGCAGCCATCCGTCGAGGCCCCAAGATACGCAGTATTTT	CASSHPSRPQDTQYF
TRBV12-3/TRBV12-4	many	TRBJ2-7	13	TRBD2	TGTGCCAGCAGTTTACTGGCGGGAGACGAGCAGTACTTC	CASSLLAGDEQYF
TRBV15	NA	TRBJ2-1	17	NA	TGTGCCACCAGCAGAGATGAACGGACTGGGGAGGAGAATGAGCAGTTCTTC	CATSRDERTGEENEQFF
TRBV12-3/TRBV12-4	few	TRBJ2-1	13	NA	TGTGCCAGCACGGAGGGATTTTACAATGAGCAGTTCTTC	CASTEGFYNEQFF
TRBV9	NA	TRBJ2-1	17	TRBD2	TGTGCCAGCAGCGCCCACGGACTAGCGGGAGGTCCGAATGAGCAGTTCTTC	CASSAHGLAGGPNEQFF
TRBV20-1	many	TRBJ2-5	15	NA	TGCAGTGCTAGAGTTGTTAGCGTCAACCAAGAGACCCAGTACTTC	CSARVVSVNQETQYF
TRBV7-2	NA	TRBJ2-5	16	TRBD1	TGTGCCAGCAGCTTAGCGGGGACAGGGAATGCGGAGACCCAGTACTTC	CASSLAGTGNAETQYF
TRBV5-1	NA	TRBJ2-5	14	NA	TGCGCCAGCAGCGCCCTGGGGGGCCTCGAGACCCAGTACTTC	CASSALGGLETQYF
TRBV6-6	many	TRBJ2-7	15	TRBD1	TGTGCCAGCAGTAGGGACAGGCCCAGCTCCTACAAGCAGTACTTC	CASSRDRPSSYKQYF
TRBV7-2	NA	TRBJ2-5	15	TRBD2	TGTGCCAGCAGACCGACCGGCGCGGGAGGGGAGACCCAGTACTTC	CASRPTGAGGETQYF
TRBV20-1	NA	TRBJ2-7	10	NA	TGCAGTGCTACCTCCAACGAGCAGTACTTC	CSATSNEQYF
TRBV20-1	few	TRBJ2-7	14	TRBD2	TGCAGTGCCCTTAGAGCGGGGGTGGATTACGAGCAGTACTTC	CSALRAGVDYEQYF
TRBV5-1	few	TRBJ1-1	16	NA	TGCGCCAGCAGCTCCTCCAACCGCAGGGGAAACACTGAAGCTTTCTTT	CASSSSNRRGNTEAFF
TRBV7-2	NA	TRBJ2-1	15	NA	TGTGCCAGCAGTCCCGTGCAGAACTCCTACAATGAGCAGTTCTTC	CASSPVQNSYNEQFF
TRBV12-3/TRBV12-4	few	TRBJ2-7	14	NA	TGTGCCAGCAGCCAACAGGGGGGGAGCTACGAGCAGTACTTC	CASSQQGGSYEQYF
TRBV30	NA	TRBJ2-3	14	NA	TGTGCCTGGAGCCCAGGGTTAGGCACAGATACGCAGTATTTT	CAWSPGLGTDTQYF
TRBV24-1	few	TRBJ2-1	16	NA	TGTGCCACCAGTCGAAAGGGTGCATCGGACTACAATGAGCAGTTCTTC	CATSRKGASDYNEQFF